These 18 T cell receptor beta chains share one sample of origin, sequenced in a study of T cell responses to AZD1222 COVID-19 vaccine. TCRdb's table, derived via immunoSEQ multiplex PCR, lists solely in-frame clones and lacks some. The sample lists roughly 120,000 clones; around 90% were seen once. The specimen comprised peripheral blood, sampled on day 0 of MenACWY control vaccination. The receptors come from an adult in good health.

The chain uses TRBV7-8 and TRBJ1-2, with a tentative D call TRBD1 (5 bases). V gave up 5 bases and J gave up 4 bases, with 26 bases separating them. This CDR3 comprises 18 residues. Germline-derived CDR1 and CDR2 are SGHVS and FQNEAQ. CDR3 sequence (DNA): TGTGCCAGCAGCCCGATTATCCTCCCATCAACAGGAGTCTATGGCTACACCTTC. Translating gives CASSPIILPSTGVYGYTF.

This clone was seen a few times. This chain uses TRBV7-9 with TRBJ2-7; 8 bases fit TRBD2. V gave up 7 bases and J gave up 3 bases; unmatched junction bases: 14. Germline-derived CDR1 and CDR2 are SEHNR and FQNEAQ (reference sequence). This CDR3 has 16 amino acids. This CDR3 reads CASKRMAGLANYEQYF. CDR3 sequence (DNA): TGTGCCAGCAAGAGAATGGCCGGACTAGCCAACTACGAGCAGTACTTC.

The chain links TRBV7-2 to TRBJ2-4; TRBD1 or TRBD2 may be the D gene (6 bases each). This CDR3 spans 15 amino acids. From germline, CDR1 is SGHTA and CDR2 FQGNSA. With 3 bases removed from V and 4 bases from J, the gap between germline ends came to 13 bases. CDR3 nucleotide sequence: TGTGCCAGCAGCTTCGGAGGGGGTAGAAAAAACATTCAGTACTTC. Translated: CASSFGGGRKNIQYF.

The chain combines TRBV5-5 with TRBJ2-1, with 9 bases lining up with TRBD1. The germline gives CDR1 SGHKS, CDR2 YYEKEE (reference sequence). Losses at the gene ends were 2 bases for V and 3 bases for J; bases not matched to a gene: 6. The CDR3 is 16 amino acids. CDR3 residues: CASSLEPGQGYNEQFF. The CDR3 DNA reads as TGTGCCAGCAGCTTAGAACCGGGACAGGGCTACAATGAGCAGTTCTTC.

The rearrangement joins TRBV7-9 to TRBJ2-7, with 11 nucleotides matching TRBD2. The CDR3 contains 15 residues. Germline CDR1 and CDR2: SEHNR and FQNEAQ (reference sequence). With V trimmed by 3 bases and J by 4 bases, 5 bases remained unmatched. CDR3 DNA sequence: TGTGCCAGCAGCTTCCGGACTAGCGGGTTTTACGAGCAGTACTTC. Its translation is CASSFRTSGFYEQYF.

The rearrangement joins TRBV3-1 (or the pseudogene TRBV3-2) to TRBJ2-1; D gene ambiguous. Germline CDR1 and CDR2: LGHDT and YNNKEL (reference sequence). The V and J ends lost 5 bases and 8 bases respectively, with 16 bases between them. CDR3 length: 14 residues. The CDR3 DNA sequence: TGTGCCAGCAGCGAAAGGCCCTCTATCGATGAGCAGTTCTTC. This sequence encodes CASSERPSIDEQFF.

V gene TRBV9 combines with J gene TRBJ2-4; the D gene could be TRBD1 or TRBD2 (5 bases each). The germline V and J ends were trimmed by 3 bases and 14 bases, with 15 bases remaining between them. Germline V CDR1 and CDR2: SGDLS, YYNGEE. This CDR3 spans 12 amino acids. CDR3 loop: CASSAGTEPEYF. The CDR3 nucleotides read TGTGCCAGCAGCGCCGGGACGGAGCCCGAGTACTTC. Variable domain in full (rest from reference TRBV9 and TRBJ2-4): DSGVTQTPKHLITATGQRVTLRCSPRSGDLSVYWYQQSLDQGLQFLIQYYNGEERAKGNILERFSAQQFPDLHSELNLSSLELGDSALYFCASSAGTEPEYFGAGTRLSVL.

The chain carries TRBV14 and TRBJ2-7; D call uncertain. Deletions cut 2 bases from V and 1 base from J, with 15 bases between. The germline gives CDR1 SGHDN, CDR2 FVKESK. The CDR3 spans 16 residues. The DNA of the CDR3 is TGTGCCAGCAGCCAATCCGGCGTGTGGAATTCCTACGAGCAGTACTTC. This gives the protein CASSQSGVWNSYEQYF.

This rearrangement joins TRBV4-2 to TRBJ2-1; D is unresolved. With 4 bases removed from V and 9 bases from J, the gap between germline ends came to 13 bases. The CDR3 spans 13 residues. From germline, CDR1 is LGHNA and CDR2 YNFKEQ. CDR3 sequence reads: CASSLNLGGEQFF. The CDR3, as DNA: TGTGCCAGCAGCCTGAATCTGGGCGGTGAGCAGTTCTTC.

This rearrangement joins TRBV7-9 to TRBJ2-3; unclear D gene. V was trimmed by 2 bases and J by 3 bases, leaving 9 bases between them. This CDR3 is 14 amino acids long. CDR1 SEHNR and CDR2 FQNEAQ come from the germline V gene (reference sequence). The CDR3 protein is CASSLYEATDTQYF. CDR3 DNA: TGTGCCAGCAGCTTATATGAAGCTACAGATACGCAGTATTTT. The full variable domain, completed using reference TRBV7-9 and TRBJ2-3, is DTGVSQNPRHKITKRGQNVTFRCDPISEHNRLYWYRQTLGQGPEFLTYFQNEAQLEKSRLLSDRFSAERPKGSFSTLEIQRTEQGDSAMYLCASSLYEATDTQYFGPGTRLTVL.

This clone showed up just once. The genes are TRBV2 and TRBJ2-1; D uncertain. The CDR3 has 13 amino acids. V lost 7 bases, J lost 2 bases, and 9 bases lay in between. Per the germline V gene, CDR1 is SNHLY and CDR2 is FYNNEI. The chain's CDR3 is CASNKLTYNEQFF. Written as DNA, the CDR3 is TGTGCCAGCAACAAATTAACCTACAATGAGCAGTTCTTC.

The genes are TRBV4-1 and TRBJ2-7; 9 bases map to TRBD1. Losses at the gene ends were 3 bases for V and 3 bases for J; bases not matched to a gene: 9. The CDR3 extends over 16 amino acids. Germline-derived CDR1 and CDR2 are MGHRA and YSYEKL. CDR3 loop: CASSQKQGASSYEQYF. The CDR3 DNA reads as TGCGCCAGCAGCCAGAAACAGGGGGCGTCGAGCTACGAGCAGTACTTC.

V usage is TRBV11-2 and J usage is TRBJ2-2; 10 bases line up with TRBD2. J lost 7 bases, V lost 1 base, and 12 bases had no gene match. This CDR3 is built from 18 residues. CDR1 is SGHAT, CDR2 FQNNGV, per germline. The CDR3 spells CASSLGASSGRLGGELFF. CDR3 in DNA: TGTGCCAGCAGCTTAGGGGCCTCTAGCGGGAGACTCGGCGGGGAGCTGTTTTTT.

V is TRBV25-1 and J is TRBJ1-1; D is ambiguous. The CDR3 consists of 14 residues. V was cut by 7 bases and J by 0 bases, with 12 bases left in between. Per the germline V gene, CDR1 is MGHDK and CDR2 is SYGVNS. CDR3 protein: CASTSTEMNTEAFF. The CDR3 DNA follows: TGTGCCAGCACCTCTACAGAGATGAACACTGAAGCTTTCTTT.

The genes are TRBV6-4 and TRBJ2-1; TRBD1 matches 7 bases. The CDR3 sequence is 14 residues long. V was clipped by 6 bases and J by 0 bases; unmatched bases: 2. Germline CDR1 and CDR2: MRHNA and SNTAGT. Here the CDR3 DNA reads TGTGCCAGCAGCCGGGACAGCTCCTACAATGAGCAGTTCTTC. The encoded protein is CASSRDSSYNEQFF.

Only a few counts were recorded for this clone. The V gene is TRBV24-1, the J gene TRBJ2-1; 7 positions agree with TRBD2. Losses at the gene ends were 1 base for V and 7 bases for J; bases not matched to a gene: 9. The CDR3 sequence is 16 residues long. Per germline, CDR1 KGHDR and CDR2 SFDVKD. CDR3 residues: CATSDFRTRRRNEQFF. CDR3 nucleotides: TGTGCCACCAGTGATTTCCGGACTAGGAGAAGGAATGAGCAGTTCTTC.

The gene calls are TRBV4-2 and TRBJ2-7; tentatively, D is TRBD2 (5 bases). Germline V gene sequence: CDR1 LGHNA, CDR2 YNFKEQ. The V gene lost 0 bases and the J gene lost 2 bases, with 11 bases spanning the gap. This CDR3 has 15 residues. CDR3 protein: CASSQEGPGTYEQYF. The CDR3 DNA is TGTGCCAGCAGCCAAGAGGGCCCGGGAACCTACGAGCAGTACTTC.

V and J are TRBV27 and TRBJ1-6; 7 positions match TRBD1. This CDR3 region has 15 residues. V trimming: 6 bases; J trimming: 5 bases; junction bases outside the gene matches: 7. Germline CDR1 reads MNHEY; CDR2 reads SMNVEV (reference sequence). CDR3 nucleotide sequence: TGTGCCAGCAGCCTCGGGACAGTAAATAATTCACCCCTCCACTTT. It specifies CASSLGTVNNSPLHF.